Listed here is a single TCR beta chain. In the authors' workflow: Reference gene primer amplification gave estimated nucleated cell counts. Clones were sequenced by immunoSEQ multiplex PCR, and TCRdb holds only the in-frame ones, with some missing. That table is the source of V, J and clone size, and D and trimming were worked out from the DNA. The sample lists 280,000 or so clones; 85% were seen once. After removal of 5 bases from V and 0 bases from J, the junction contained 5 bases not matched to a gene. This CDR3 is 15 amino acids long. Germline V gene sequence: CDR1 SGHNT, CDR2 YYREEE (reference sequence). This entry belongs to a study of blood T cell repertoires in COVID-19. All enrollees were about 18 to 89 years old and from approximately 24 US areas. Each participant's cohort was designated according to participant-reported clinical history. Resolution of symptoms, clearance, or two negative PCRs was present in recovered Cohort 3 donors.

The source material was PBMCs or T cells enriched from blood (not recorded which). V gene TRBV5-4 combines with J gene TRBJ1-3; the match to TRBD1 covers 7 bases. The sequence derives from a woman in her forties or fifties who had recovered from COVID-19. The CDR3 DNA follows: TGTGCCAGCAGACAGACAGGGAACTCTGGAAACACCATATATTTT. Its protein product is CASRQTGNSGNTIYF.